This T cell receptor beta chain is from a study of Ad26.COV2.S vaccination and SARS-CoV-2 variants. About the study: Enrollment placed the donor in the COV1001 Ad26.COV2.S trial arm. Regarding the study as a whole: Once vaccination had occurred, spike-specific CD8+ and CD4+ T cell responses reportedly showed substantial breadth. Possibly, TCR breadth and depth analyses underestimated total T cell responses.

This CDR3 spans 15 amino acids. Trimming took 5 bases from V and 5 from J, leaving 18 bases between them. The germline CDR1 and CDR2 sequences are LGHNA and YNFKEQ. Regarding treatment: over 15 received Ad26.COV2.S at low or high dose, single or two shots; roughly 5 received placebo; per-sample allocation not given. Specimen acquisition occurred on day 63 following the initial vaccine or placebo injection. Details on this clone: The antigen is not known.

TCRdb keeps only in-frame clones here, not all; method: immunoSEQ multiplex PCR. The table includes hundreds of thousands of clones, more than 80% detected once. Sequenced material: peripheral blood, taken in a trial of Ad26.COV2.S vaccine versus placebo. The V call is TRBV4-2, the J call TRBJ1-2; D is possibly TRBD1 (6 bases). This TCR derives from a person between 18 and 65 years old who received the Ad26.COV2.S COVID-19 vaccine or a placebo. The CDR3 reads CASSSGEGEYYGYTF. For the CDR3, the DNA is TGTGCCAGCAGCTCGGGAGAGGGGGAGTATTATGGCTACACCTTC.